This is a list of T cell receptor beta chains from one sample in a study of blood T cells in healthy people across ages. TCRdb ran MiXCR on the 5' RACE reads and lists one entry per CDR3 protein. In the table there are about 680,000 distinct CDR3 sequences, around 49% of which are singletons. The source material was blood. The origin of the receptors is a woman aged 60-75 years in good health. Each CDR3 is given with its conserved first and last residue. A D gene is named only where the DNA matches it firmly. Part of the rows lack a size; the others show once, few, many or a class for expanded clones.

J | D | V | size | DNA | CDR3
TRBJ2-5 | TRBD2 | TRBV20-1 | - | TGCAGTGCTAGTCGTAACCTCGTAAGCGGGATTCGTGGAGAGACCCAGTACTTC | CSASRNLVSGIRGETQYF
TRBJ2-1 | TRBD2 | TRBV7-9 | many | TGTGCCAGCAGTTCCGGGAGGGGCGCCTACAATGAGCAGTTCTTC | CASSSGRGAYNEQFF
TRBJ2-7 | TRBD1 | TRBV4-2 | - | TGTGCCAGCAGCCGGGGGACAGCAGAATCCTACGAGCAGTACTTC | CASSRGTAESYEQYF
TRBJ2-3 | TRBD1 | TRBV5-1 | - | TGCGCCAGTTCGGACAGGGATCGCGATACGCAGTATTTT | CASSDRDRDTQYF
TRBJ1-5 | TRBD1 | TRBV19 | - | TGTGCCAGTCTTAGGACAGGGGCCAATCAGCCCCAGCATTTT | CASLRTGANQPQHF
TRBJ2-3 | - | TRBV29-1 | - | TGCAGCGTCCTGGGGAGGTACGACTCCACAGATACGCAGTATTTT | CSVLGRYDSTDTQYF
TRBJ2-3 | TRBD2 | TRBV6-2/TRBV6-3 | - | TGTGCCAGCAGTTACTCTAGCTATAGCGGGTACACAGATACGCAGTATTTT | CASSYSSYSGYTDTQYF
TRBJ1-2 | - | TRBV4-3 | - | TGCGCCAGCAGCCAAGAGGGTCCAGGGCCCTATGGCTACACCTTC | CASSQEGPGPYGYTF
TRBJ2-7 | - | TRBV3-1 | - | TGTGCTACCAGTGCTCCCTCGGGTCCCTACGAGCAGTACTTC | CATSAPSGPYEQYF
TRBJ2-5 | - | TRBV7-9 | - | TGTGCCAGCAGCTTAGTGGCGGGCAGAAAAGAGACCCAGTACTTC | CASSLVAGRKETQYF
TRBJ2-3 | - | TRBV18 | - | TGTGCCAGCTCACCACGCGAGGGTGTCACAGATACGCAGTATTTT | CASSPREGVTDTQYF
TRBJ1-2 | - | TRBV4-2 | few | TGTGCCAGCAGCCCGCCCGGGACTTCAGGAGGCTACACCTTC | CASSPPGTSGGYTF
TRBJ2-5 | TRBD2 | TRBV7-2 | - | TGTGCCAGCAGCTTAGTAGGAGCGGGAGAGGGAGAGACCCAGTACTTC | CASSLVGAGEGETQYF
TRBJ1-1 | - | TRBV7-2 | few | TGTGCCAGCAGCTTAGGAGGGGAGACTGAAGCTTTCTTT | CASSLGGETEAFF
TRBJ1-4 | - | TRBV30 | - | TGTGCCTGGAGTGTCGGGGTTTCCAATGAAAAACTGTTTTTT | CAWSVGVSNEKLFF
TRBJ2-5 | TRBD2 | TRBV12-3/TRBV12-4 | few | TGTGCCAGCAGGGGATGGCTAGCGGGTTCCTACAATGAGCAGTACTTC | CASRGWLAGSYNEQYF
TRBJ2-7 | - | TRBV7-2 | few | TGTGCCAGCAGCCTGGTCGCCCAGGGGCTAACCTACGAGCAGTACTTC | CASSLVAQGLTYEQYF
TRBJ2-2 | - | TRBV15 | - | TGTGCCACCAGCAGAGATGTGGACACCGGGGAGCTGTTTTTT | CATSRDVDTGELFF
TRBJ1-2 | - | TRBV11-2 | - | TGTGCCAGCAGCTTATGGCAGGGCGGCGCTAACTATGGCTACACCTTC | CASSLWQGGANYGYTF
TRBJ2-3 | - | TRBV5-1 | - | TGCGCCAGCAGCTTGGCGGTTGGGCAGGGCGCAGATGCGCAGTATTTT | CASSLAVGQGADAQYF
TRBJ2-7 | TRBD2 | TRBV15 | - | TGTGCCACCAGCAGAGGGGTAGCGGGAGGCTACGAGCAGTACTTC | CATSRGVAGGYEQYF
TRBJ2-1 | TRBD1 | TRBV4-3 | - | TGCGCCAGCACCCCAGCCAGACAGGGTTACAATGAGCAGTTCTTC | CASTPARQGYNEQFF
TRBJ2-3 | - | TRBV20-1 | - | TGCAGTGCTCCCCCGGTCGTCGGCACAGATACGCAGTATTTT | CSAPPVVGTDTQYF
TRBJ2-7 | - | TRBV5-1 | - | TGCGCCAGCAGCGTTTGGGGGGATGACTCCTACGAGCAGTACTTC | CASSVWGDDSYEQYF
TRBJ2-7 | TRBD1 | TRBV5-1 | once | TGCGCCAGCCGATCGACAGGGCCTGGAGACTACGAGCAGTACTTC | CASRSTGPGDYEQYF
TRBJ2-6 | - | TRBV9 | few | TGTGCCAGCACCCGTGGGGCCAACGTCCTGACTTTC | CASTRGANVLTF
TRBJ2-1 | - | TRBV9 | - | TGTGCCAGCAGCGTAGAAGGACTCCGAAACAATGAGCAGTTCTTC | CASSVEGLRNNEQFF
TRBJ1-5 | - | TRBV20-1 | - | TGCAGTGCTAGAGGCCCGGACGGGAGCTCCAATCAGCCCCAGCATTTT | CSARGPDGSSNQPQHF
TRBJ2-7 | - | TRBV29-1 | few | TGCAGCGCCCTCGGAGGGCCGGGTTACGAGCAGTACTTC | CSALGGPGYEQYF
TRBJ2-7 | - | TRBV7-2 | - | TGTGCCAGCAGCTTAGAGATGGGAGATTTCTACGAGCAGTACTTC | CASSLEMGDFYEQYF
TRBJ2-7 | TRBD1 | TRBV29-1 | - | TGCAGCGTTGCGGGTCTGGGACAGGGATCCTACGAGCAGTACTTC | CSVAGLGQGSYEQYF
TRBJ2-1 | - | TRBV5-1 | - | TGCGCCAGCACCCGCTCCTACAATGAGCAGTTCTTC | CASTRSYNEQFF
TRBJ2-3 | TRBD2 | TRBV20-1 | - | TGCAGTGCTCCACTAGCGGGAGAAAGCGATACGCAGTATTTT | CSAPLAGESDTQYF
TRBJ2-3 | - | TRBV6-1 | few | TGTGCCAGCAGTGAAGAGGAGCCATACTTTAGCACAGATGCGCAGTATTTT | CASSEEEPYFSTDAQYF
TRBJ2-4 | - | TRBV28 | few | TGTGCCAGCGGTGGCGGAGCCAAAAACATTCAGTACTTC | CASGGGAKNIQYF
TRBJ1-2 | TRBD1 | TRBV4-1 | - | TGCGCCAGCAGCTACCCCGGGACAGACTATGGCTACACCTTT | CASSYPGTDYGYTF
TRBJ2-5 | - | TRBV27 | once | TGTGCCAGCAGTTTCCTAGGAGGACTCTACAATGAGCAGTACTTC | CASSFLGGLYNEQYF
TRBJ2-3 | - | TRBV7-3 | - | TGTGCCAGCAGCTCGACTGGGCGCAAAGATACGCAGTATTTT | CASSSTGRKDTQYF
TRBJ1-6 | - | TRBV3-1 | - | TGTGCCAGCAGCCGATCGGACAGCTTTAGCTCCTATAATTCACCCCTCCACTTT | CASSRSDSFSSYNSPLHF
TRBJ1-2 | - | TRBV20-1 | - | TGCAGTGATGCCGCGGGCAGCTATGGCTACACCTTC | CSDAAGSYGYTF
TRBJ2-5 | TRBD2 | TRBV7-2 | - | TGTGTCAGCAGCTTTACTAGCGGGAGTGAGGTGCAGTACTTC | CVSSFTSGSEVQYF
TRBJ2-5 | - | TRBV5-1 | - | TGCGCCAGCAGCCGAGAGCAGGGAAGACGGGAGACCCAGTACTTC | CASSREQGRRETQYF